This T cell receptor (beta chain) was found in a study of response to subunit inactivated influenza vaccine. The study's findings and limits: There was a suggestion from the authors that each seasonal influenza vaccination recruits few new T cells.

A few counts support this clonotype. The antigen remains undetermined. Each CDR3 protein is one row after TCRdb ran MiXCR on the RT-PCR reads. This table holds about 580,000 distinct CDR3 sequences, approximately 14% found once. The sequenced sample was PBMCs from blood, obtained roughly 13 days after vaccination. This clonotype was obtained from a man over 45 who received an inactivated influenza vaccine.

This CDR3 is CSAPGQGVAGELFF. The CDR3 DNA reads TGCAGCGCACCGGGACAGGGTGTCGCCGGGGAGCTGTTTTTT. The gene calls are TRBV29-1 and TRBJ2-2; TRBD1 aligns across 9 bases. CDR3 size: 14 residues. Germline V gene data show CDR1 as SQVTM and CDR2 as ANQGSEA. The V and J ends lost 7 bases and 6 bases, in that order; junction bases with no gene match: 9.